Presented here are 14 T cell receptor beta chains from one specimen sequenced in a study of response to subunit inactivated influenza vaccine. TCRdb reprocessed the RT-PCR reads with MiXCR, giving one entry per CDR3 protein. Here the sample spans 500,000 to 600,000 distinct CDR3 sequences, approximately 13% being singletons. The sample was PBMCs from blood, taken 40 to 50 days after vaccination. These receptor sequences come from a man between 45 and 60 years old who received an inactivated influenza vaccine.

This clonotype has more than one count but fewer than ten. V usage is TRBV27 and J usage is TRBJ2-2; the match to TRBD2 covers 10 bases. Germline V gene sequence: CDR1 MNHEY, CDR2 SMNVEV (reference sequence). V lost 8 bases to trimming and J lost 5 bases; unmatched junction nucleotides: 2. The CDR3 is 13 residues long. The CDR3 DNA is TGTGCCAGCTGTAGCGGGAGGACCGGGGAGCTGTTTTTT. Residues: CASCSGRTGELFF.

About this clonotype: Being one base from a much bigger clone, this may be a read error. The rearrangement joins TRBV6-1 to TRBJ2-1, with D tentatively TRBD1 or TRBD2 (6 bases each). CDR1 is MNHNS and CDR2 is SASEGT in the germline V gene. The CDR3 has 15 residues. CDR3 sequence reads: CDSRPGAGLYDEQFF. The CDR3 DNA reads as TGTGACAGCAGACCGGGGGCGGGTCTCTACGATGAGCAGTTCTTC.

The sample holds a few counts of this clonotype. Here the CDR3 reads CASSEPGQGRNEQYF. The CDR3 DNA reads as TGCGCCAGCAGCGAACCGGGACAGGGGCGGAACGAGCAGTACTTC. The rearrangement links TRBV5-1 to TRBJ2-7, with 10 bases that match TRBD1. Trimming at V came to 4 bases and at J to 5 bases, leaving 9 bases not matched to a gene. Germline V gene lookup returns CDR1 SGHRS and CDR2 YFSETQ. The CDR3 extends over 15 amino acids.

The chain uses TRBV12-3 or TRBV12-4 and TRBJ2-5; D ambiguous. The CDR3 runs to 13 residues. Trimming removed 4 bases at V and 3 bases at J, with 9 bases between. This chain's CDR3 is CASSSWAKETQYF. Written as DNA, the CDR3 is TGTGCCAGCAGTTCGTGGGCCAAAGAGACCCAGTACTTC.

This clonotype has a count of ten or more. J is TRBJ2-7 and V is TRBV6-6, with unresolved D. Trimming pared 4 bases from V and 0 bases from J, leaving 4 bases between. The germline V gene has CDR1 MNHNY and CDR2 SVGAGI (reference sequence). CDR3 length: 12 amino acids. DNA for the CDR3: TGTGCCAGCAGTTTTATCTCCTACGAGCAGTACTTC. Translation gives CASSFISYEQYF.

This clonotype was detected a few times. This chain links TRBV7-2 with TRBJ2-3, with 9 bases aligning to TRBD2. V was pared by 6 bases and J by 0 bases, with 7 bases of the junction left unmatched. Germline lookup yields CDR1 SGHTA and CDR2 FQGNSA. The CDR3 consists of 16 residues. CDR3 protein: CASSHSGGTSTDTQYF. In nucleotides, the CDR3 is TGTGCCAGCAGTCATAGCGGGGGAACTAGCACAGATACGCAGTATTTT. The full variable domain, in which reference TRBV7-2 and TRBJ2-3 provide the parts outside the CDR3, is GAGVSQSPSNKVTEKGKDVELRCDPISGHTALYWYRQSLGQGLEFLIYFQGNSAPDKSGLPSDRFSAERTGGSVSTLTIQRTQQEDSAVYLCASSHSGGTSTDTQYFGPGTRLTVL.

V is TRBV19 and J is TRBJ2-5; D is tentatively TRBD1 or TRBD2 (6 bases each). The CDR3 is 15 residues long. The V gene's germline CDR1 is LNHDA and CDR2 SQIVND (reference sequence). V lost 6 bases and J 3 bases, leaving 17 bases between the germline ends. CDR3 sequence: CASSKRGAGKETQYF. In DNA form, the CDR3 reads TGTGCCAGTAGCAAGAGGGGGGCAGGCAAAGAGACCCAGTACTTC.

The V gene is TRBV5-1, the J gene TRBJ2-3, with 10 bases identical to TRBD2. The CDR3 has 15 residues. Trimming took 5 bases from V and 4 from J; bases not matched to a gene: 7. From germline, CDR1 is SGHRS and CDR2 YFSETQ. CDR3 DNA: TGCGCCAGCAGTGGCTCTCTAGCGGGGGCAGATACGCAGTATTTT. As protein: CASSGSLAGADTQYF.

This clonotype was detected a few times. Relative to the germline gene, one junction end is altered; a read error may explain this. The chain carries TRBV6-2 or TRBV6-3 and TRBJ1-1; D unclear. Germline V gives CDR1 MNHEY, CDR2 SVGEGT. This CDR3 contains 12 residues. The CDR3 loop is CASSNLWTQALF. As DNA, the CDR3 is TGTGCCAGCAGTAACCTGTGGACCCAAGCTCTCTTT.

This clonotype has a handful of counts. The rearrangement joins TRBV4-2 to TRBJ2-5; 8 positions agree with TRBD1. The V segment lost 4 bases and the J segment 5 bases; nucleotides outside the gene matches: 15. Germline V lookup: CDR1 LGHNA, CDR2 YNFKEQ. The CDR3 has 17 residues. CDR3 sequence reads: CASSPPRVQGAGETQYF. The CDR3 DNA is TGTGCCAGCAGCCCCCCCCGTGTTCAGGGGGCTGGGGAGACCCAGTACTTC.

This clonotype has only a few counts. The V call is TRBV3-1, the J call TRBJ1-5; 8 nucleotides line up with TRBD1. Germline V gene data show CDR1 as LGHDT and CDR2 as YNNKEL (reference sequence). The CDR3 totals 15 residues. V shed 1 base, J shed 7 bases, and the junction held 6 bases outside the gene matches. The CDR3: CASSQADRGGQPQHF. CDR3 coding DNA: TGTGCCAGCAGCCAAGCCGACAGGGGCGGCCAGCCCCAGCATTTT.

This chain links TRBV18 with TRBJ1-6; the D is unclear. Germline V lookup: CDR1 KGHSH, CDR2 LQKENI. This CDR3 spans 15 amino acids. Trimming left V 3 bases short and J 5 bases short, with 11 bases between. CDR3 DNA: TGTGCCAGCTCACCTTCTCCGATAAATAATTCACCCCTCCACTTT. This codes for CASSPSPINNSPLHF.

In this sample, this clonotype turned up once. The rearrangement joins TRBV12-3 or TRBV12-4 to TRBJ2-3; maybe TRBD2 (6 bases). The CDR3 runs to 13 residues. The V end was cut by 7 bases, the J end by 5 bases, with 13 bases between. CDR3 residues: CASKSTGGDTQYF. CDR3 bases: TGTGCCAGCAAGTCTACCGGGGGAGATACGCAGTATTTT.

This clonotype occurred a few times. This rearrangement joins TRBV5-6 to TRBJ2-1; perhaps TRBD2 as D (5 bases). Germline CDR1 is SGHDT and CDR2 is YYEEEE. Trimming stripped 10 bases from V and 4 bases from J, with 18 bases between. The length of the CDR3 is 14 residues. This CDR3 reads CAGMSSRSYNEQFF. For the CDR3, the DNA is TGTGCCGGTATGTCTAGCCGGAGTTACAATGAGCAGTTCTTC. The variable domain in full, with the rest retrieved from reference TRBV5-6 and TRBJ2-1, is DAGVTQSPTHLIKTRGQQVTLRCSPKSGHDTVSWYQQALGQGPQFIFQYYEEEERQRGNFPDRFSGHQFPNYSSELNVNALLLGDSALYLCAGMSSRSYNEQFFGPGTRLTVL.